The clone carrying this T cell receptor (beta chain) was observed a handful of times. No antigen is known for it. Unique molecular identifiers were used in preparing the TCRbeta library. Each CDR3 protein is one row after TCRdb ran MiXCR on the PCR reads. Counted here are 330,000 or so distinct CDR3 sequences, around a tenth occurring once; the ten biggest clones make up less than 9%. This sample was taken from a study of T-cell reconstitution after alpha-beta-depleted transplantation in children. Overall study results and limits: As was reported, about two months after transplant, alpha-beta T cells came from several hundred expanded graft clones. One year post-transplant, T-cell counts and diversity were largely derived from T cells produced anew.

The CDR3 spans 14 residues. V was clipped by 4 bases and J by 6 bases; unmatched bases: 3. This TCR was recovered from a boy under two years old with acute myeloid leukemia, due to receive a stem cell transplant. The sequencing used PBMCs, collected before TCRalphabeta/CD19-depleted stem cell transplant. The rearrangement joins TRBV12-3 or TRBV12-4 to TRBJ1-6; 7 bases align to TRBD1. In nucleotides, the CDR3 is TGTGCCAGCAGTTGGGACAGTTTTAATTCACCCCTCCACTTT. As protein: CASSWDSFNSPLHF.